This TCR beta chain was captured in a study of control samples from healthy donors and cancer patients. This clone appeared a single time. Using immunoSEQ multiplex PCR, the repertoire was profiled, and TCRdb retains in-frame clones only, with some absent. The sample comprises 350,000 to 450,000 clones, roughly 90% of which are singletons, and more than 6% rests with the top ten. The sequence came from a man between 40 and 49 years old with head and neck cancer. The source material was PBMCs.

The DNA of the CDR3 is TGTGCCAGCAGCTTAGGTTCGGGGCTCTCTGAAGCTTTCTTT. It codes for CASSLGSGLSEAFF. The chain links TRBV7-9 to TRBJ1-1; D perhaps matches TRBD1 (5 bases). The CDR3 loop spans 14 amino acids. Germline loops: CDR1 SEHNR, CDR2 FQNEAQ (reference sequence). Trimming pared 1 base from V and 6 bases from J, leaving 12 bases between.